These 30 T cell receptor beta chains came from one sample sequenced in a study of T cell responses to AZD1222 COVID-19 vaccine. Here immunoSEQ multiplex PCR was the method, and the copy in TCRdb shows in-frame clones only, minus some. In the table there are over 65,000 clones, around 80% of which are singletons. The starting material was peripheral blood, obtained on day 0 of AZD1222 vaccination. The receptor set was obtained from an adult in good health.

CDR3 in amino acids: CASTSGGVLREQYF. The CDR3, as DNA: TGTGCCAGCACTTCGGGAGGGGTCCTCCGCGAGCAGTACTTC. The V and J genes are TRBV27 and TRBJ2-7; 8 bases match TRBD2. Trimming took 7 bases from V and 6 from J; bases not matched to a gene: 11. This CDR3 has 14 residues. Germline values: CDR1 MNHEY, CDR2 SMNVEV (reference sequence).

This clone occurred once. The chain links TRBV15 to TRBJ2-4; no definite D call. Germline CDR1 LNHNV, CDR2 YYDKDF (reference sequence). The CDR3 totals 16 residues. V shed 1 base and J shed 1 base, with 11 bases lying between them. CDR3 nucleotides: TGTGCCACCAGCAGAGTTGTCGGTGGGGCCAAAAACATTCAGTACTTC. This gives the protein CATSRVVGGAKNIQYF.

This chain joins TRBV28 and TRBJ2-3; 7 bases agree with TRBD2. The junction had 4 bases not matched to a gene; V was cut back by 7 bases and J by 0 bases. Looked up from germline, CDR1 is MDHEN and CDR2 is SYDVKM. This CDR3 spans 14 amino acids. Here the CDR3 DNA reads TGTGCCAGCACTCCGGGGGGTAGCACAGATACGCAGTATTTT. It is translated as CASTPGGSTDTQYF.

The chain recombines TRBV19 with TRBJ1-6; D not certain. Looked up from germline, CDR1 is LNHDA and CDR2 is SQIVND (reference sequence). The CDR3 is 15 residues long. V lost 3 bases to trimming and J lost 5 bases, with 11 bases between them. The CDR3 is CASSIGGYHNSPLHF. Here the CDR3 DNA reads TGTGCCAGTAGTATTGGAGGTTACCATAATTCACCCCTCCACTTT.

The gene calls are TRBV7-2 and TRBJ2-7; 11 bases match TRBD2. The trim removed 2 bases at V and 4 bases at J, leaving 7 bases unmatched. Germline V gene lookup returns CDR1 SGHTA and CDR2 FQGNSA. This CDR3 has 16 amino acids. CDR3: CASSLRSSGRKYEQYF. Written as DNA, the CDR3 is TGTGCCAGCAGCTTAAGGTCTAGCGGGAGGAAATACGAGCAGTACTTC.

The chain carries TRBV5-6 and TRBJ2-2, with 14 bases identical to TRBD2. V shed 4 bases and J 4 bases; nucleotides not matched to a gene: 6. This CDR3 is 17 amino acids long. Germline V gene sequence: CDR1 SGHDT, CDR2 YYEEEE. For the CDR3, the DNA is TGTGCCAGCAGCCGTCGACTAGCGGGAGGGGTCACCGGGGAGCTGTTTTTT. Its translation: CASSRRLAGGVTGELFF. The full variable domain, rest sourced from reference TRBV5-6 and TRBJ2-2, is DAGVTQSPTHLIKTRGQQVTLRCSPKSGHDTVSWYQQALGQGPQFIFQYYEEEERQRGNFPDRFSGHQFPNYSSELNVNALLLGDSALYLCASSRRLAGGVTGELFFGEGSRLTVL.

The chain is built from TRBV11-2 and TRBJ1-1; tentatively, D is TRBD1 (5 bases). The germline V and J ends were trimmed by 4 bases and 0 bases, with 21 bases remaining between them. The CDR3 spans 18 residues. Germline values: CDR1 SGHAT, CDR2 FQNNGV. The CDR3 here is CASSSRPGTGGMNTEAFF. CDR3 bases: TGTGCCAGCAGCTCCCGCCCCGGGACGGGAGGTATGAACACTGAAGCTTTCTTT.

The chain uses TRBV30 and TRBJ2-7; 8 bases match TRBD2. Germline CDR1 is GTSNPN and CDR2 is SVGIG (reference sequence). The V segment lost 3 bases and the J segment 7 bases; nucleotides outside the gene matches: 8. There are 13 residues in the CDR3. The CDR3, as DNA: TGTGCCTGGAGCGAAGCGGGAGCGGGGGAGCAGTACTTC. Protein: CAWSEAGAGEQYF.

The chain couples TRBV10-3 to TRBJ1-4; 8 bases align to TRBD1. With 3 bases clipped from V and 5 bases from J, the junction kept 11 bases outside the gene matches. CDR3 length: 17 amino acids. The V gene's germline CDR1 is ENHRY and CDR2 SYGVKD. For the CDR3, the DNA is TGTGCCATCAGTGATTATCTCGGGGGACAGGCAAATGAAAAACTGTTTTTT. It specifies CAISDYLGGQANEKLFF.

The chain couples TRBV3-1 (or the pseudogene TRBV3-2) to TRBJ2-7; 9 bases are shared with TRBD2. J lost 2 bases, V lost 1 base, and 3 bases had no gene match. The CDR3 covers 15 residues. Germline V gene sequence: CDR1 LGHDT, CDR2 YNNKEL (reference sequence). The CDR3 DNA sequence: TGTGCCAGCAGCCAAGGGCTAGCGGGAACCTACGAGCAGTACTTC. Translating it yields CASSQGLAGTYEQYF.

The J gene is TRBJ2-1, the V gene TRBV2; TRBD2 matches at 10 bases. The germline V gene encodes CDR1 SNHLY and CDR2 FYNNEI. V lost 7 bases and J lost 4; bases outside the gene matches: 4. The CDR3 loop spans 14 amino acids. The CDR3 loop reads CASKLAGIYNEQFF. CDR3 coding DNA: TGTGCCAGCAAACTAGCGGGGATATACAATGAGCAGTTCTTC.

This chain connects TRBV30 to TRBJ1-5; 8 bases agree with TRBD1. The CDR3 has 15 amino acids. Unmatched junction bases numbered 5, after V lost 3 bases and J lost 1 base. Per the germline V gene, CDR1 is GTSNPN and CDR2 is SVGIG (reference sequence). The CDR3: CAWSRTGRSNQPQHF. The CDR3 DNA reads as TGTGCCTGGAGCAGGACAGGGAGAAGCAATCAGCCCCAGCATTTT.

As for this clone: In the same sample, other DNA sequences code for this CDR3. This chain uses TRBV3-1 (or the pseudogene TRBV3-2) with TRBJ2-5; a weak D match, TRBD2 (6 bases). CDR1 is LGHDT and CDR2 is YNNKEL in the germline V gene (reference sequence). V dropped 3 bases and J dropped 2 bases, with 7 bases sitting between them. The length of the CDR3 is 13 residues. The CDR3 protein is CASSQGLQETQYF. CDR3 DNA sequence: TGTGCCAGCAGCCAGGGACTTCAAGAGACCCAGTACTTC.

This rearrangement joins TRBV2 to TRBJ2-5, with a weak D call TRBD2 (6 bases). The CDR3 has 15 amino acids. Germline V gene sequence: CDR1 SNHLY, CDR2 FYNNEI. The V end lost 6 bases, the J end lost 0 bases, and 14 bases lay between the germline ends. CDR3 DNA sequence: TGTGCCAGCAGCGGGAGCAGCGGGTACCAAGAGACCCAGTACTTC. Its translation is CASSGSSGYQETQYF.

The chain carries TRBV4-1 and TRBJ1-5, with D possibly TRBD1 on 6 matching bases. From germline, CDR1 is MGHRA and CDR2 YSYEKL. This CDR3 has 14 amino acids. Trimming took 3 bases from V and 4 from J, leaving 10 bases between them. The CDR3 is CASSHPGQNQPQHF. The CDR3 region has the DNA TGCGCCAGCAGCCACCCAGGACAGAATCAGCCCCAGCATTTT.

The J gene is TRBJ1-3, the V gene TRBV7-6; TRBD1 matches 8 bases. From germline, CDR1 is SGHVS and CDR2 FNYEAQ. The CDR3 is 17 residues long. J lost 0 bases, V lost 5 bases, and 9 bases had no gene match. The CDR3 DNA reads as TGTGCCAGCAGCCCAACAGGGGGTTATGGCTCTGGAAACACCATATATTTT. It is translated as CASSPTGGYGSGNTIYF.

This chain connects TRBV2 to TRBJ1-1, with D perhaps matching TRBD1 (5 bases). This CDR3 is built from 13 residues. Germline V gene sequence: CDR1 SNHLY, CDR2 FYNNEI. Trimming removed 7 bases at V and 1 base at J, with 10 bases between. The CDR3 bases are TGTGCCAGCATCTTCAGGGCGAACACTGAAGCTTTCTTT. Amino acid sequence: CASIFRANTEAFF.

With regard to this clone: Germline and junction disagree at one end, which may indicate a read error. The gene calls are TRBV7-7 and TRBJ1-4; 8 bases map to TRBD1. CDR3 length: 13 residues. The germline V gene encodes CDR1 SSHAT and CDR2 FNYEAQ (reference sequence). CDR3 sequence reads: CASSFDRGEKLFF. In DNA form, the CDR3 reads TGTGCTAGCAGCTTCGACAGGGGTGAAAAACTGTTTTTT.

The rearrangement uses TRBV29-1 and TRBJ2-5; 11 bases map to TRBD1. The V segment lost 6 bases and the J segment 4 bases; nucleotides outside the gene matches: 7. Germline V CDR1 and CDR2: SQVTM, ANQGSEA. The CDR3 covers 14 residues. The CDR3 DNA sequence: TGCAGCGTCTCCGGGACAGGGGGGACAGAGACCCAGTACTTC. Protein: CSVSGTGGTETQYF.

The V call is TRBV2, the J call TRBJ2-2, with a possible D match to TRBD1 (6 bases). This CDR3 contains 15 residues. The germline V and J ends were trimmed by 3 bases and 2 bases, with 10 bases remaining between them. CDR1 and CDR2 from the germline V gene are SNHLY and FYNNEI. This CDR3 reads CASSELGANTGELFF. Written as DNA, the CDR3 is TGTGCCAGCAGTGAGTTGGGGGCTAACACCGGGGAGCTGTTTTTT.

The chain has TRBV20-1 and TRBJ1-2; D possibly corresponds to TRBD1 (5 bases). Between the trimmed V and J ends, which lost 5 bases and 4 bases, there was a span of 8 bases. Germline CDR1 is DFQATT and CDR2 is SNEGSKA (reference sequence). The CDR3 has 11 residues. The CDR3 DNA follows: TGCAGTGCTGTAGACAGCTATGGCTACACCTTC. Its protein product is CSAVDSYGYTF.

CDR3 amino acids: CASRSGVSNTEAFF. In nucleotides, the CDR3 is TGTGCCAGCAGGTCAGGGGTATCGAACACTGAAGCTTTCTTT. The chain has TRBV28 and TRBJ1-1, with D possibly TRBD1 on 6 matching bases. Between the trimmed V and J ends, which lost 6 bases and 1 base, there was a span of 12 bases. Germline V gene data show CDR1 as MDHEN and CDR2 as SYDVKM. The CDR3 sequence is 14 residues long.

The rearrangement joins TRBV2 to TRBJ2-1; 11 bases fit TRBD2. This CDR3 has 17 amino acids. Germline CDR1 is SNHLY and CDR2 is FYNNEI. V dropped 7 bases and J dropped 8; count of bases not matched to a gene: 16. The CDR3 DNA sequence: TGTGCCAGCACCCCGTATTTAGCGGGAGGGGTCAGGGATGAGCAGTTCTTC. Translated, it gives CASTPYLAGGVRDEQFF.

V usage is TRBV19 and J usage is TRBJ2-5; 7 nucleotides align to TRBD2. The germline V gene has CDR1 LNHDA and CDR2 SQIVND (reference sequence). This CDR3 spans 13 amino acids. V lost 8 bases and J lost 3; bases outside the gene matches: 6. CDR3 bases: TGTGCCAGTGCCCAGGGAGGGGAAGAGACCCAGTACTTC. This gives the protein CASAQGGEETQYF.

This clone was found once. The chain joins TRBV20-1 to TRBJ2-7; D could derive from TRBD1 or TRBD2 (6 bases each). Per germline, CDR1 DFQATT and CDR2 SNEGSKA (reference sequence). The germline V and J ends were trimmed by 3 bases and 3 bases, with 15 bases remaining between them. CDR3 size: 14 residues. CDR3 sequence reads: CSASGGGGNYEQYF. The CDR3 bases are TGCAGTGCTAGTGGAGGGGGTGGAAACTACGAGCAGTACTTC.

J is TRBJ2-3 and V is TRBV7-6; 14 nucleotides agree with TRBD2. Germline-derived CDR1 and CDR2 are SGHVS and FNYEAQ. The V gene end was trimmed by 4 bases and the J gene end by 5 bases; junction bases not matched to a gene: 8. There are 17 residues in the CDR3. Written as DNA, the CDR3 is TGTGCCAGCAGCTCCGGGACTAGCGGGAGTCAGATAGATACGCAGTATTTT. Encoded protein: CASSSGTSGSQIDTQYF. The full variable domain, with the rest looked up from reference TRBV7-6 and TRBJ2-3, is GAGVSQSPRYKVTKRGQDVALRCDPISGHVSLYWYRQALGQGPEFLTYFNYEAQQDKSGLPNDRFSAERPEGSISTLTIQRTEQRDSAMYRCASSSGTSGSQIDTQYFGPGTRLTVL.

V is TRBV9 and J is TRBJ2-1, with TRBD2 matching over 10 bases. Germline trimming cut 0 bases from V and 3 bases from J; bases unmatched to any gene: 3. Germline V gives CDR1 SGDLS, CDR2 YYNGEE. The CDR3 is 16 amino acids. CDR3 DNA sequence: TGTGCCAGCAGCGTAGGAGGACTAGCGGTCTACAATGAGCAGTTCTTC. This encodes CASSVGGLAVYNEQFF.

CDR3 sequence: CASSLEGSEKLFF. The CDR3 nucleotides read TGCGCCAGCAGCTTGGAGGGCAGCGAAAAACTGTTTTTT. This chain uses TRBV5-1 with TRBJ1-4; D not certain. Looked up from germline, CDR1 is SGHRS and CDR2 is YFSETQ. With 0 bases removed from V and 8 bases from J, the gap between germline ends came to 8 bases. There are 13 residues in the CDR3.

This sequence joins TRBV6-1 and TRBJ1-5; TRBD1 matches 10 bases. Germline values: CDR1 MNHNS, CDR2 SASEGT. The J segment lost 2 bases and the V segment lost 3 bases, leaving 4 bases of the junction unmatched. The CDR3 is made up of 16 amino acids. The CDR3 protein is CASSDGQGGGNQPQHF. For the CDR3, the DNA is TGTGCCAGCAGTGATGGACAGGGGGGGGGCAATCAGCCCCAGCATTTT.

The chain carries TRBV7-9 and TRBJ1-6; D call uncertain. V was pared by 2 bases and J by 5 bases, with 10 bases between. The germline CDR1 and CDR2 sequences are SEHNR and FQNEAQ (reference sequence). This CDR3 region has 15 residues. The CDR3 DNA reads TGTGCCAGCAGCTTACTCGGACTTCATAATTCACCCCTCCACTTT. Its protein product is CASSLLGLHNSPLHF.